This T cell receptor (beta chain) derives from a study of cytomegalovirus exposure and HLA in healthy donors. General study findings and limits: Later analysis suggested most CMV-associated TCR beta chains were HLA-restricted. Some segments of the V type, notably TRBV6-2 and TRBV6-3, were excluded as indistinguishable.

About this clone: Its matching antigen is unknown.

PCR was performed using 60 Vbeta and 13 Jbeta primers. Profiled with immunoSEQ multiplex PCR; TCRdb holds only in-frame clones, not every one. The repertoire holds some 190,000 clones, approximately 88% seen once, with 1.2% in the top ten. The CDR3 sequence is 16 residues long. Germline CDR1 is LNHDA and CDR2 is SQIVND (reference sequence). With V trimmed by 1 base and J by 7 bases, 5 bases remained unmatched. Sequencing used PBMCs. The J gene is TRBJ2-1, the V gene TRBV19, with 12 bases aligning to TRBD2. The TCR originated in a boy aged 2 to 10 in good health and CMV-seronegative. The CDR3 region has the DNA TGTGCCAGTAGTATAGGACTAGCGGGAGTCATTAATGAGCAGTTCTTC. Protein: CASSIGLAGVINEQFF.